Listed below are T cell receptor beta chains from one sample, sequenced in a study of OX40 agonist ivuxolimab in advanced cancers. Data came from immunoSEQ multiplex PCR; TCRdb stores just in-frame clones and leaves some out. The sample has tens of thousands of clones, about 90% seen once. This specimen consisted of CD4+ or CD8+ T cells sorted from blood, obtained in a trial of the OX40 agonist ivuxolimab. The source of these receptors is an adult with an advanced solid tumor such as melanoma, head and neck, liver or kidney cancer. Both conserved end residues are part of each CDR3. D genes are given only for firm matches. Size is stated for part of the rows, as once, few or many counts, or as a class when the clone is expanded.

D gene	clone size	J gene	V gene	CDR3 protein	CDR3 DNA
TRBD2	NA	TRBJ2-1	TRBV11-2	CASSFGLAGYNEQFF	TGTGCCAGCAGCTTCGGACTAGCGGGGTACAATGAGCAGTTCTTC
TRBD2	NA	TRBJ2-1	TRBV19	CASSIMVLAGNNEQFF	TGTGCCAGTAGTATTATGGTCCTAGCGGGAAACAATGAGCAGTTCTTC
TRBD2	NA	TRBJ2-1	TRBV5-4	CASSTGGNEQFF	TGTGCCAGCTCCACGGGGGGGAATGAGCAGTTCTTC
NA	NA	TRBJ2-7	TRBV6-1	CASREDIRSSYEQYF	TGTGCCAGCAGGGAAGACATCAGGAGCTCCTACGAGCAGTACTTC
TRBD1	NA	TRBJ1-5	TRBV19	CASSIEPGGNQPQHF	TGTGCCAGTAGTATAGAGCCAGGGGGGAATCAGCCCCAGCATTTT
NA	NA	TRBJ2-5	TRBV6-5	CASKQDSQETQYF	TGTGCCAGTAAACAGGACTCCCAAGAGACCCAGTACTTC
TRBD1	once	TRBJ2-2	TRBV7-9	CASSPRDRPTGELFF	TGTGCCAGCAGCCCCCGGGACAGGCCCACCGGGGAGCTGTTTTTT
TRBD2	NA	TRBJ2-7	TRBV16	CASSQTPSGLAGFSYEQYF	TGTGCCAGCAGCCAAACCCCTAGTGGACTAGCGGGATTCTCCTACGAGCAGTACTTC
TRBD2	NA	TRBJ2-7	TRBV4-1	CASSAKGPSGSAPYEQYF	TGCGCCAGCAGCGCCAAGGGGCCAAGCGGGAGCGCTCCCTACGAGCAGTACTTC
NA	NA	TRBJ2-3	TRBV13	CASSLSTDTQYF	TGTGCCAGCAGCTTGAGCACAGATACGCAGTATTTT
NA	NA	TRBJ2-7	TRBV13	CASSAEQRVQYF	TGTGCCAGCAGCGCGGAGCAAAGGGTGCAGTACTTC
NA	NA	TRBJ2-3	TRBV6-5	CASSYSEESSTDTQYF	TGTGCCAGCAGTTACTCTGAAGAGTCCAGCACAGATACGCAGTATTTT
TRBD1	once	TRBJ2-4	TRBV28	CASSPGTEENIQYF	TGTGCCAGCAGTCCCGGGACAGAAGAAAACATTCAGTACTTC
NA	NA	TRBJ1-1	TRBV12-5	CASGYGGLNTEAFF	TGTGCTAGTGGTTACGGAGGCCTGAACACTGAAGCTTTCTTT
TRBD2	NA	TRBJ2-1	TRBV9	CASSVESGRSNEQFF	TGTGCCAGCAGCGTAGAGAGCGGGAGGTCCAATGAGCAGTTCTTC
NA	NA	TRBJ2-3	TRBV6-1	CASSDIRADTQYF	TGTGCCAGCAGTGATATCAGGGCGGATACGCAGTATTTT
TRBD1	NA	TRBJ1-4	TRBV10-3	CAISRTGGDGEKLFF	TGTGCCATCAGTAGGACAGGGGGAGACGGTGAAAAACTGTTTTTT
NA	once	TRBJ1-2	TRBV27	CASSFAAGYGYTF	TGTGCCAGCAGTTTCGCGGCGGGCTATGGCTACACCTTC